Listed below are T cell receptor beta chains from one sample, sequenced in a study of blood T cells in healthy people across ages. TCRdb ran MiXCR on the 5' RACE reads and lists one entry per CDR3 protein. The repertoire holds about a million distinct CDR3 sequences, with about 51% as singletons. Sequenced sample: blood. Receptors originate from a woman aged 55-70 years in good health. Each CDR3 is given with its conserved first and last residue. D genes are given only for firm matches. Size tells how often a clone was seen (once, few, many) or the class of an expanded clone, and some rows leave it out.

abundance	v_gene	j_gene	d_gene	CDR3nt	CDR3aa
few	TRBV24-1	TRBJ2-7	NA	TGTGCCACCAGTGATTTGTCCAGGGCCTACGAGCAGTACTTC	CATSDLSRAYEQYF
few	TRBV7-9	TRBJ2-6	NA	TGTGCCAGCAGCTCCCTATACGGGGCCAACGTCCTGACTTTC	CASSSLYGANVLTF
NA	TRBV27	TRBJ2-3	NA	TGTGCCAGCAGTTCTGGACGGTTTATATATAGCACAGATACGCAGTATTTT	CASSSGRFIYSTDTQYF
few	TRBV7-9	TRBJ2-3	TRBD2	TGTGCCAGCAGCTTAGCCCCGACTAGCCCCACAGATACGCAGTATTTT	CASSLAPTSPTDTQYF
few	TRBV3-1	TRBJ2-7	TRBD2	TGTGCCAGCCAGAAGAAACTAGCGGGACCATGGGGCTCCTACGAGCAGTACTTC	CASQKKLAGPWGSYEQYF
NA	TRBV28	TRBJ2-7	NA	TGTGCCAGCACCGGGTTGGAGGGCTACGAGCAGTACTTC	CASTGLEGYEQYF
once	TRBV6-5	TRBJ2-5	TRBD2	TGTGCCAGCAGTTTATTATTGGGGAGGCTAGCGGGAGTTGAGACCCAGTACTTC	CASSLLLGRLAGVETQYF
few	TRBV7-9	TRBJ2-1	NA	TGTGCCAGCAGCTTGGGCATTAGCTCCTACAATGAGCAGTTCTTC	CASSLGISSYNEQFF
NA	TRBV4-3	TRBJ2-1	NA	TGCGCCAGCAGCCAAGATTTGGCTACCCGGCAGTTCTTC	CASSQDLATRQFF
NA	TRBV27	TRBJ2-3	TRBD2	TGTGCCGGCAGTTCGCTAGCGGCAGGGGATACGCAGTATTTT	CAGSSLAAGDTQYF
few	TRBV6-6	TRBJ1-1	NA	TGTGCCAGCAGCTTTTTGGGGACTGAAGCTTTCTTT	CASSFLGTEAFF
NA	TRBV7-2	TRBJ2-3	TRBD2	TGTGCCAGCAGCTCCAGACTAGCGGGAGGGAGCACAGATACGCAGTATTTT	CASSSRLAGGSTDTQYF
NA	TRBV30	TRBJ2-7	TRBD2	TGTGCCTGGAGACCGGGGGGATACTCCTACGAGCAGTACTTC	CAWRPGGYSYEQYF
NA	TRBV9	TRBJ2-1	NA	TGTGCCAGCAGCGCCCCTAATGGTGAGCAGTTCTTC	CASSAPNGEQFF
few	TRBV20-1	TRBJ2-7	NA	TGCAGTGCTAGAGATCCTGGTGGAGCCTACGAGCAGTACTTC	CSARDPGGAYEQYF
NA	TRBV5-4	TRBJ2-5	TRBD2	TGTGCCAGCAGAGCGGGACTAGCGGGATCTTGGGAGACCCAGTACTTC	CASRAGLAGSWETQYF
many	TRBV29-1	TRBJ2-5	NA	TGCAGCGTTGAACTCGTTTCAGGGGTATCAGAGACCCAGTACTTC	CSVELVSGVSETQYF
NA	TRBV7-9	TRBJ2-7	NA	TGTGCCAGCAGCGACGGGACCTTGGACGAGCAGTACTTC	CASSDGTLDEQYF
NA	TRBV28	TRBJ2-1	NA	TGTGCCAGCAGTTTCTTACCGGGACTGTACAATGAGCAGTTCTTC	CASSFLPGLYNEQFF
NA	TRBV12-3/TRBV12-4	TRBJ2-3	NA	TGTGCCAGCAGTTCAGGGCAGGCAGATACGCAGTATTTT	CASSSGQADTQYF
once	TRBV20-1	TRBJ2-7	NA	TGCAGTGCTAGAGATGGTAATTGGGACGAGCAGTACTTC	CSARDGNWDEQYF
NA	TRBV5-1	TRBJ2-5	NA	TGCGCCAGCAGGCGGGACACAGGTTCGACCCAGTACTTC	CASRRDTGSTQYF
few	TRBV7-2	TRBJ2-1	NA	TGTGCCAGCAGCTTAGTCCAGAACAATGAGCAGTTCTTC	CASSLVQNNEQFF
NA	TRBV30	TRBJ2-7	NA	TGTGCCTGGAGTGTTGGACACCCTTCAGGCGGTACCTACGAGCAGTACTTC	CAWSVGHPSGGTYEQYF
few	TRBV20-1	TRBJ2-1	TRBD2	TGCAGTGCTGATAAGACTAGCCGGCAGTTCTTC	CSADKTSRQFF
NA	TRBV25-1	TRBJ2-3	TRBD2	TGTGCCAGCAGCGCGAGCGGGGGGGGAGATACGCAGTATTTT	CASSASGGGDTQYF
NA	TRBV15	TRBJ2-4	NA	TGTGCCGCCAGCAGAGGTAGAGGGTCGGCCAAAAACATTCAGTACTTC	CAASRGRGSAKNIQYF
few	TRBV6-1	TRBJ2-7	NA	TGTGCCAGCAGTGAAGCCGGTGGGGCAGGAGACTACGAGCAGTACTTC	CASSEAGGAGDYEQYF
few	TRBV7-9	TRBJ2-7	NA	TGTGCCAGCAGCCTTGACAGGTTTTCCCACGAGCAGTACTTC	CASSLDRFSHEQYF
NA	TRBV7-2	TRBJ2-5	NA	TGTGCCAGCAGCTTAGATCGGATAACAGCCCGATATATGTACTTC	CASSLDRITARYMYF
NA	TRBV18	TRBJ1-2	TRBD1	TGTGCCAGCACCCGCTTACAGGGGGCGCCTCCGCATGGCTACACCTTC	CASTRLQGAPPHGYTF
many	TRBV28	TRBJ2-3	NA	TGTGCCAGCAGTAGCAGGGGCCGCACAGATACGCAGTATTTT	CASSSRGRTDTQYF
NA	TRBV6-1	TRBJ1-3	NA	TGTGCCAGCAGGACCGGGACGGGACTAAACTCTGGAAACACCATATATTTT	CASRTGTGLNSGNTIYF
few	TRBV29-1	TRBJ1-2	NA	TGCAGCACCCCTGGAGCGGGTAACTATGGCTACACCTTC	CSTPGAGNYGYTF
NA	TRBV29-1	TRBJ2-1	TRBD2	TGCAGCGTTGGGGGGGGGACTAGCGGGAGCTATGAGCAGTTCTTC	CSVGGGTSGSYEQFF
few	TRBV20-1	TRBJ2-1	NA	TGCAGTGCTCTCATCCGCCGGGACCAGATCTACAATGAGCAGTTCTTC	CSALIRRDQIYNEQFF
few	TRBV6-5	TRBJ2-7	NA	TGTGCCAGCGGTCCGGGAGTAGGGACCTACGAGCAGTACTTC	CASGPGVGTYEQYF
few	TRBV20-1	TRBJ1-5	TRBD1	TGCAGTGTTAACGACAGGGGTTTTCAGCCCCAGCATTTT	CSVNDRGFQPQHF
NA	TRBV3-1	TRBJ1-2	TRBD1	TGTGCCAGCAGCCCGACAGGGGATAACGGCTACACCTTC	CASSPTGDNGYTF
NA	TRBV30	TRBJ2-1	NA	TGTGCCTGGAGCCGGGGGAGGATAGGGAATGAGCAGTTCTTC	CAWSRGRIGNEQFF
many	TRBV12-3/TRBV12-4	TRBJ2-7	NA	TGTGCCAGCAGTTTCACAGGGACTGGCGAGCAGTACTTC	CASSFTGTGEQYF
NA	TRBV9	TRBJ2-7	NA	TGTGCCAGCAGCGTAGCACTAGCTGGTGAGCAGTACTTC	CASSVALAGEQYF
NA	TRBV3-1	TRBJ2-3	TRBD2	TGTGCCAGCAGCCAAGCCCCTAGCGGGGGCACAGATACGCAGTATTTT	CASSQAPSGGTDTQYF
NA	TRBV4-3	TRBJ2-5	NA	TGCGCCAGCAGCCAAGCCCATCCGGCGACCCAGTACTTC	CASSQAHPATQYF
few	TRBV24-1	TRBJ2-5	NA	TGTGCCACCAGTGATTTGTCTCCAGGGAAGACCCAGTACTTC	CATSDLSPGKTQYF
NA	TRBV14	TRBJ2-1	NA	TGTGCCAGCAGCCAAGATAGTTACCCCAATGAGCAGTTCTTC	CASSQDSYPNEQFF
once	TRBV28	TRBJ2-7	NA	TGTGCCAGCAGTCCCCAGCATCTGGGCGAGCAGTACTTC	CASSPQHLGEQYF
NA	TRBV6-6	TRBJ1-6	NA	TGTGCCAGCAGTCTCCAGGGGAATGATAATTCACCCCTCCACTTT	CASSLQGNDNSPLHF
few	TRBV5-6	TRBJ2-7	TRBD2	TGTGCCAGCAGCCGGGGGGGCGGACAGATCCCCTACGAGCAGTACTTC	CASSRGGGQIPYEQYF
NA	TRBV4-1	TRBJ2-3	NA	TGCGCCAGCAGCCAAGTGGCTAGTAAGGCAGATACGCAGTATTTT	CASSQVASKADTQYF
NA	TRBV11-1	TRBJ2-5	NA	TGTGCCAGCAACCAAAGACGGAACCAAGAGACCCAGTACTTC	CASNQRRNQETQYF
few	TRBV10-3	TRBJ2-7	NA	TGTGCCATCGCCGGGTCCCAGGGCTCCTACGAGCAGTACTTC	CAIAGSQGSYEQYF
few	TRBV28	TRBJ2-7	TRBD2	TGTGCCAGCAGTTCGACTAGCGGGAGAGGTTACGAGCAGTACTTC	CASSSTSGRGYEQYF
few	TRBV12-3/TRBV12-4	TRBJ2-7	TRBD2	TGTGCCAGCAGTAAGATACCGACTAGCGGTACCTACGAGCAGTACTTC	CASSKIPTSGTYEQYF
NA	TRBV15	TRBJ1-2	NA	TGTGCCACCAGCAGAGATAAAACTTCCAGGGTCTACTATGGCTACACCTTC	CATSRDKTSRVYYGYTF
NA	TRBV7-3	TRBJ2-7	NA	TGTGCCAGCAGCTTTGGTGGTCAGGGGGGATACGAGCAGTACTTC	CASSFGGQGGYEQYF
NA	TRBV29-1	TRBJ2-7	NA	TGCAGCGTGGCGCGAGGGTTCGACGAGCAGTACTTC	CSVARGFDEQYF
NA	TRBV29-1	TRBJ1-2	NA	TGCAGCGTGGGGGCCGCGGATGGCTACACCTTC	CSVGAADGYTF
NA	TRBV7-2	TRBJ2-5	TRBD2	TGTGCCAGCGGAGGAAGAGCGGGCGGGGGAGAGACCCAGTACTTC	CASGGRAGGGETQYF
few	TRBV7-2	TRBJ2-3	NA	TGTGCCAGCAGCTTAGTTGTCGGGGGTACGCAGTATTTT	CASSLVVGGTQYF